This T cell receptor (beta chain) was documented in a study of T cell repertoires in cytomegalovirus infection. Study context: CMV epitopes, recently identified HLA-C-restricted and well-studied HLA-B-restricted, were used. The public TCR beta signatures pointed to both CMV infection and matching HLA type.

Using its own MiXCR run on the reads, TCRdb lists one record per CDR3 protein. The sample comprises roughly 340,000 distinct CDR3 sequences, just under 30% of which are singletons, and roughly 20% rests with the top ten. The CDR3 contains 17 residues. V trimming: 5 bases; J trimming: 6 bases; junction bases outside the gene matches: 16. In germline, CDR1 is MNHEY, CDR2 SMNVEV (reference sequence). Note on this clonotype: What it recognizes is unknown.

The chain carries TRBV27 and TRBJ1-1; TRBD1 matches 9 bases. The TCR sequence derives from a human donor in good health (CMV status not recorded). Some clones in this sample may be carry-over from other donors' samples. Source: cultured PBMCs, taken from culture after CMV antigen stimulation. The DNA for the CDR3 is TGTGCCAGCAGTCCCCAAAGGGACAGGGCCCTAGACGCTGAAGCTTTCTTT. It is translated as CASSPQRDRALDAEAFF.